This T cell receptor beta chain was profiled in a study of identical twins. This clonotype has only a few counts. Its antigen is currently unknown. A universal primer site was incorporated via template switching, and the cDNA contained unique molecular identifiers. TCRdb reprocessed the 5' RACE reads with MiXCR, giving one entry per CDR3 protein. The table lists about 570,000 distinct CDR3 sequences, nearly 10% of them singletons. Study-wide results and limits: Memory repertoires showed no such pattern, whereas abundant cord blood beta clonotypes carried fewer insertions. For out-of-frame alpha sequences shared by twins, low generation probability was in excess.

Another study also made use of these data, one on yellow fever vaccine responses in identical twins.

The origin of this receptor is a woman under 30 in good health. Sequences were obtained from PBMCs.

The CDR3 DNA sequence: TGTGCCAGCAGTTGGGAAGGGGGCCTTTCCTACGAGCAGTACTTC. Translating gives CASSWEGGLSYEQYF. The V and J genes are TRBV12-3 or TRBV12-4 and TRBJ2-7, with 7 bases matching TRBD1. V lost 4 bases and J lost 1; bases outside the gene matches: 7. The CDR3 contains 15 residues.